One sample yielded the 2 T cell receptor beta chains listed below, sequenced in a study of blood T cell repertoires in COVID-19. Repertoires were generated with immunoSEQ multiplex PCR, while TCRdb's copy carries only in-frame clones and drops some. Of 87,000 or so clones listed, about 80% were seen once; the top ten hold more than 2%. Sample: peripheral blood. All receptors come from a woman between 65 and 79 years old with acute or convalescent COVID-19.

This clone was found a few times. The chain combines TRBV11-2 with TRBJ1-2; D is undetermined. The germline V gene has CDR1 SGHAT and CDR2 FQNNGV. This CDR3 comprises 13 residues. The V end lost 5 bases, the J end lost 5 bases, and 12 bases lay between the germline ends. The CDR3 DNA sequence: TGTGCCAGCAGCCGAGCCGTTCTGTATGGCTACACCTTC. Its protein product is CASSRAVLYGYTF. Looking up the rest from reference TRBV11-2 and TRBJ1-2 gives the full variable domain: EAGVAQSPRYKIIEKRQSVAFWCNPISGHATLYWYQQILGQGPKLLIQFQNNGVVDDSQLPKDRFSAERLKGVDSTLKIQPAKLEDSAVYLCASSRAVLYGYTFGSGTRLTVV.

This rearrangement joins TRBV7-3 to TRBJ2-3; 8 bases align to TRBD1. Germline loops: CDR1 SGHTA, CDR2 FQGTGA. This CDR3 contains 15 residues. With 5 bases clipped from V and 3 bases from J, the junction kept 7 bases outside the gene matches. CDR3: CASSRQGAATDTQYF. The CDR3 coding sequence is TGTGCCAGCAGCCGTCAGGGGGCTGCGACAGATACGCAGTATTTT. Based on the CDR3 plus reference TRBV7-3 and TRBJ2-3, the full variable domain is GAGVSQTPSNKVTEKGKYVELRCDPISGHTALYWYRQSLGQGPEFLIYFQGTGAADDSGLPNDRFFAVRPEGSVSTLKIQRTERGDSAVYLCASSRQGAATDTQYFGPGTRLTVL.